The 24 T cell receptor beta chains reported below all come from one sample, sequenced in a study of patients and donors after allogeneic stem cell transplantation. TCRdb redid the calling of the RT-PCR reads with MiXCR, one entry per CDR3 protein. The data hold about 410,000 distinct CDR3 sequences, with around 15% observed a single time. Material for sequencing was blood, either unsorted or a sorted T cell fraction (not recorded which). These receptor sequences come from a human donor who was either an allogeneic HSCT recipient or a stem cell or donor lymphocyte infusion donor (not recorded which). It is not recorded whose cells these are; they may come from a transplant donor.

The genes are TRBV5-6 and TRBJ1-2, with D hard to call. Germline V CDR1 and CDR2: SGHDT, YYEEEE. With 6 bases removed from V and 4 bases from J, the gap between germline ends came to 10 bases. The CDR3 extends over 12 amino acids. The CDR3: CASIPQTYGYTF. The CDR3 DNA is TGTGCCAGCATCCCTCAGACCTATGGCTACACCTTC.

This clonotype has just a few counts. The CDR3 DNA follows: TGTGCCAGCAGCCCCGAAATCCACAATGAGCAGTTCTTC. Its translation is CASSPEIHNEQFF. The chain couples TRBV3-1 to TRBJ2-1; D uncertain. This CDR3 has 13 amino acids. Trimming took off 4 bases at V and 5 bases at J, with 9 bases between the two ends. Looked up from germline, CDR1 is LGHDT and CDR2 is YNNKEL (reference sequence).

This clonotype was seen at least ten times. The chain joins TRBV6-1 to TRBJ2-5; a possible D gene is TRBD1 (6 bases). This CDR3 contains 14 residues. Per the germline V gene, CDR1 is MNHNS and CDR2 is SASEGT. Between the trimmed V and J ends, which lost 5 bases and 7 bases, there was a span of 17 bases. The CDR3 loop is CASSISDEQGTQYF. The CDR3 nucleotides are TGTGCCAGCAGTATTTCTGACGAACAGGGGACCCAGTACTTC.

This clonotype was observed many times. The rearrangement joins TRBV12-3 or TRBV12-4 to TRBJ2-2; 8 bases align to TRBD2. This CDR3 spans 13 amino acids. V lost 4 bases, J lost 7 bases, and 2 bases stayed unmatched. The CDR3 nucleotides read TGTGCCAGCAGTTCCCGGGGGGGCGGGGAGCTGTTTTTT. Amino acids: CASSSRGGGELFF.

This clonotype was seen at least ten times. The CDR3 sequence is CASSAEGYGGYTF. The DNA for the CDR3 is TGTGCCAGCAGCGCCGAGGGTTATGGGGGCTACACCTTC. The rearrangement joins TRBV13 to TRBJ1-2; D call uncertain. CDR3 length equals 13 residues. The ends were cut back, 5 bases at V and 8 bases at J, with 15 bases in the middle. Per the germline V gene, CDR1 is PRHDT and CDR2 is FYEKMQ (reference sequence).

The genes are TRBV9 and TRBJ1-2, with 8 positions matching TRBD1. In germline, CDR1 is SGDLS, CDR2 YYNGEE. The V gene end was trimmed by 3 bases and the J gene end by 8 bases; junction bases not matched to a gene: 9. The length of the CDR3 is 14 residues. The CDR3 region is CASSAPDRGRGYTF. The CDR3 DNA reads TGTGCCAGCAGCGCTCCTGACAGGGGCAGGGGCTACACCTTC.

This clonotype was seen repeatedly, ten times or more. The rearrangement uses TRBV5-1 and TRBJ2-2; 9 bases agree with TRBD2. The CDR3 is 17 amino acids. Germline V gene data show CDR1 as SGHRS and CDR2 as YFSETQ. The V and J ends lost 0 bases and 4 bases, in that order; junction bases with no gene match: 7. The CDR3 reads CASSLVSSGKVTGELFF. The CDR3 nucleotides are TGCGCCAGCAGCTTGGTGTCTAGCGGGAAGGTCACCGGGGAGCTGTTTTTT.

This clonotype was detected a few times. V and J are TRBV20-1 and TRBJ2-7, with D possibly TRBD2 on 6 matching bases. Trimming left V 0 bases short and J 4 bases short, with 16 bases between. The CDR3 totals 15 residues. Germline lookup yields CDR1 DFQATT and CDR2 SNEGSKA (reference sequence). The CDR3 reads CSARDFGGPTYEQYF. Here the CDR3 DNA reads TGCAGTGCTAGAGATTTCGGGGGTCCCACTTACGAGCAGTACTTC.

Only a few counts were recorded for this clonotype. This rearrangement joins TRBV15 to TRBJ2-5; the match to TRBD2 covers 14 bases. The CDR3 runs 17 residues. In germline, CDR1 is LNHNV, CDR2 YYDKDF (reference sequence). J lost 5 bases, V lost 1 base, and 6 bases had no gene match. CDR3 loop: CATSRGGRTSGGETQYF. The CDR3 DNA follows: TGTGCCACCAGCAGAGGAGGAAGGACTAGCGGGGGGGAGACCCAGTACTTC.

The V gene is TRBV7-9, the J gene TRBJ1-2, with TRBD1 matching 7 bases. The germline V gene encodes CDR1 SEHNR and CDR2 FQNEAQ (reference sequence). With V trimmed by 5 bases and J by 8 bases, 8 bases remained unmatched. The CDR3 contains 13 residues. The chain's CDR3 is CASSHTRDRGYTF. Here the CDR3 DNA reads TGTGCCAGCAGCCATACCCGGGACAGAGGCTACACCTTC.

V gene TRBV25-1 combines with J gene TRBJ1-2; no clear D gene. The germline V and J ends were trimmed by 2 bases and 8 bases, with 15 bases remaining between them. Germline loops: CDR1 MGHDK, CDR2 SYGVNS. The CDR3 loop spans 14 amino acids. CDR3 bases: TGTGCCAGCAGTGAAACGGGGAGACACGAGGGCTACACCTTC. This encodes CASSETGRHEGYTF.

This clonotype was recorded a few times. CDR3 region: CSAHTISGEVTDTQYF. DNA for the CDR3: TGCAGTGCCCACACGATTAGCGGGGAGGTCACAGATACGCAGTATTTT. The chain employs TRBV20-1 and TRBJ2-3; 8 bases are a match to TRBD2. Per the germline V gene, CDR1 is DFQATT and CDR2 is SNEGSKA (reference sequence). Losses at the gene ends were 6 bases for V and 2 bases for J; bases not matched to a gene: 13. The CDR3 has 16 amino acids.

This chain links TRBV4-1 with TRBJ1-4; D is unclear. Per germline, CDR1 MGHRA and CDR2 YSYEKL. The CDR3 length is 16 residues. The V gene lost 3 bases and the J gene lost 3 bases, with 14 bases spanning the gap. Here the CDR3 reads CASSHRYTTANEKLFF. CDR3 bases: TGCGCCAGCAGCCATAGGTACACTACGGCTAATGAAAAACTGTTTTTT.

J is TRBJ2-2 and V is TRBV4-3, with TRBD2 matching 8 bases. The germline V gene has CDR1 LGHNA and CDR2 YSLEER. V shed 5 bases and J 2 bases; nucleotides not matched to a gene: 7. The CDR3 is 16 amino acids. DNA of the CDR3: TGCGCCAGCAGCTCCCGGGGGGGGAAAAACACCGGGGAGCTGTTTTTT. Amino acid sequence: CASSSRGGKNTGELFF.

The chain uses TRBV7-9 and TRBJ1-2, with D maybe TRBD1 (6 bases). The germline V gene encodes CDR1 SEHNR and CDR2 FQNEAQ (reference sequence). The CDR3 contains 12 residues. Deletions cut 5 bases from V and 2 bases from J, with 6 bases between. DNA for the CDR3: TGTGCCAGCAGCGGACAGAACTATGGCTACACCTTC. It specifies CASSGQNYGYTF.

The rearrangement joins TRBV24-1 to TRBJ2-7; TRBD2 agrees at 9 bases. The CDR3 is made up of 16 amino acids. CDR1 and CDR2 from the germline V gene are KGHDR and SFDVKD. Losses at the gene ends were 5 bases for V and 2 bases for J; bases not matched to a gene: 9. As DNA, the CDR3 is TGTGCCACCAGTGCCCGGGTCCCTAGCGGGGCCTACGAGCAGTACTTC. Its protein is CATSARVPSGAYEQYF.

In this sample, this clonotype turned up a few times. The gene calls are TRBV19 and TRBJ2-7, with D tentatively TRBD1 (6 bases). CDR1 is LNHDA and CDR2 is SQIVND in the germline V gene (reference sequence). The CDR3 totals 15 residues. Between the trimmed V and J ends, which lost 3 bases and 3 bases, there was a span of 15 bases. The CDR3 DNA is TGTGCCAGTAGTATTGTAGGACAGACTATCTACGAGCAGTACTTC. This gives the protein CASSIVGQTIYEQYF.

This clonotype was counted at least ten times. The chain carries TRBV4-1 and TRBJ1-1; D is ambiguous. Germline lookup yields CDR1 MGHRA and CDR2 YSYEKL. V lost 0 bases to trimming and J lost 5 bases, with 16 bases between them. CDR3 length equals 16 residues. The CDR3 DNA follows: TGCGCCAGCAGCCAAGATTGGGGATCGGGTCAAACTGAAGCTTTCTTT. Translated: CASSQDWGSGQTEAFF.

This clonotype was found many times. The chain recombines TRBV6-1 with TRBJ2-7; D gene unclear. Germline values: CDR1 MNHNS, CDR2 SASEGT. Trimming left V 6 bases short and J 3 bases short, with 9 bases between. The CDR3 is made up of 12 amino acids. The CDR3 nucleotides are TGTGCCAGCAGCTTGGGATTCTACGAGCAGTACTTC. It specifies CASSLGFYEQYF.

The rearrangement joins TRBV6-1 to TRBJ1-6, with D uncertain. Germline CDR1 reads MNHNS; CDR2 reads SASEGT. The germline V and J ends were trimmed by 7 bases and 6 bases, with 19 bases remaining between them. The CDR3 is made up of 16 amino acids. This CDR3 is CASTLTVPTGNSPLHF. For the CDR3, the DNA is TGTGCCAGCACCCTGACCGTTCCCACCGGTAATTCACCCCTCCACTTT.

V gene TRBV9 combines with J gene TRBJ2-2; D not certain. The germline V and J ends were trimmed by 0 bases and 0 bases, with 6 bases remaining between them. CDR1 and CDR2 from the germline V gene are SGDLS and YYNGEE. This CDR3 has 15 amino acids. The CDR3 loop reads CASSVAGANTGELFF. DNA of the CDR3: TGTGCCAGCAGCGTAGCTGGAGCGAACACCGGGGAGCTGTTTTTT.

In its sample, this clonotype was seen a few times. The CDR3 nucleotides are TGTGCCAGCAGCCTTATGCGCTGGTCGGGGGAGACCCAGTACTTC. It yields the protein CASSLMRWSGETQYF. J is TRBJ2-5 and V is TRBV13, with D tentatively TRBD2 (5 bases). V shed 5 bases and J shed 5 bases, with 18 bases lying between them. Germline V gene lookup returns CDR1 PRHDT and CDR2 FYEKMQ (reference sequence). The CDR3 extends over 15 amino acids.

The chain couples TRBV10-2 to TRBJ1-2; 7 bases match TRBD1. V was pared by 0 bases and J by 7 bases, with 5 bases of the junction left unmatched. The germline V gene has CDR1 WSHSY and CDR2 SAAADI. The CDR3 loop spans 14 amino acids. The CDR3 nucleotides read TGCGCCAGCAGTGAGTCCAACAGGGGAGGTGGCTACACCTTC. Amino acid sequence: CASSESNRGGGYTF.

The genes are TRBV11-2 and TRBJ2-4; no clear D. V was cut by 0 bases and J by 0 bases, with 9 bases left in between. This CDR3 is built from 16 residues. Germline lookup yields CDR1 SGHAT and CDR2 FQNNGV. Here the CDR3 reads CASSLDSTIAKNIQYF. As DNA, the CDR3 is TGTGCCAGCAGCTTAGATTCCACAATAGCCAAAAACATTCAGTACTTC.